This T cell receptor beta chain was sequenced for a study of blood T cells in healthy people across ages. Study-wide background: About one barcoded beta molecule per two T cells was captured by template switching.

The authors ran a second PCR of roughly 6 to 12 cycles using a sample-barcoded 5' primer and a J-beta primer mix. Each cDNA molecule received a tag from a template-switch adaptor that had 12 random nucleotides. TCRdb reanalysed the 5' RACE reads using MiXCR and keeps one entry per CDR3 protein. The data show about 1.6 million distinct CDR3 sequences, 30% to 35% seen once. In its sample, this clonotype was seen many times. The antigen is unknown. This CDR3 has 16 amino acids. The V gene lost 3 bases and the J gene lost 0 bases, with 13 bases spanning the gap. CDR1 is SGHRS and CDR2 is YFSETQ in the germline V gene. General study results and limits: Naive T cell percentage by flow cytometry tracked strongly with beta diversity. There were more naive CD4+ cells and higher diversity in long-lived donors than in aged donors.

This receptor was identified in a woman in her 30s in good health. The sequenced sample consisted of blood. The chain joins TRBV5-1 to TRBJ1-5, with a possible D match to TRBD1 (5 bases). CDR3 sequence: CASSWIWGNSNQPQHF. The CDR3 DNA follows: TGCGCCAGCAGCTGGATTTGGGGCAATAGCAATCAGCCCCAGCATTTT.